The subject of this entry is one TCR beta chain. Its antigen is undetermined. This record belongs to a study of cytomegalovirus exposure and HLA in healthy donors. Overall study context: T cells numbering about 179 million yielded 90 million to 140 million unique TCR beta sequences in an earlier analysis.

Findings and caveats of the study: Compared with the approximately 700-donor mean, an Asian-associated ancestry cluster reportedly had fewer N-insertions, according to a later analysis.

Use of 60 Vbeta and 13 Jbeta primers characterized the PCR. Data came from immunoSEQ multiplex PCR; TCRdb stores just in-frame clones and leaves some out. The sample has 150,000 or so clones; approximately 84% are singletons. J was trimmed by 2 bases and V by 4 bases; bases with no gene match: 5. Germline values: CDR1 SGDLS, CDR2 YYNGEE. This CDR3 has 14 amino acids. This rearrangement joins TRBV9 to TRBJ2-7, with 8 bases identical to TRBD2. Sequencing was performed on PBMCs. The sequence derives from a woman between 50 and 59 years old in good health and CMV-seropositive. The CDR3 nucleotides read TGTGCCAGCAGCTCAGCGGGAGTTCCCTACGAGCAGTACTTC. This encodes CASSSAGVPYEQYF.